Sequencing of this T cell receptor (beta chain) was carried out in a study of cytomegalovirus exposure and HLA in healthy donors (dated by TCRdb to about 2017). In the study overall: According to a later analysis, the 110 or so validation repertoires were produced on the same platform as the approximately 610 repertoires of the first cohort. The aim of the study was to test whether cataloging public T cell receptors could identify signatures of past pathogen exposure. To predict cytomegalovirus infection status, the study brought together high-throughput TCR immunosequencing, statistical association of individual TCRs with disease status, and machine learning. Besides the first cohort of roughly 660 subjects, a separate validation cohort made up of 120 different subjects was used. On the study overall, not on this receptor specifically: The study gave a list of some 150 TCR beta chains associated with cytomegalovirus. The authors suggested that the approach could potentially be extended to other disease states and immunological phenotypes. In a later analysis, TCRs clustered in the first cohort were found to also tend to co-occur in the 130 or so validation repertoires, with about 94% of cluster scores above 0. Most TCR sequences were seen in very few donors, while some public TCRs were found in many individuals. Cytomegalovirus status was reported to be diagnosed by the classifier with high specificity and sensitivity in both the original and validation cohorts. The validation cohort had no HLA typing available for a later analysis, so co-occurrence within that cohort was assessed over all 120 or so repertoires. In vitro tests confirmed that three of the cytomegalovirus-associated TCR beta chains recognize cytomegalovirus antigens.

From a lookup of the germline V gene, CDR1 and CDR2 are SGHAT and FQNNGV. Trimming accounts for 5 bases at V and 0 bases at J, while the number of junction bases matched to no gene is 4. Inclusive of the bounding cysteine and phenylalanine, the CDR3 is 17 residues long. Only the CDR3 DNA is retained, 51 bases long and in frame from the first base. As concerns this clone: Its antigen remains undetermined. Base quality data are lacking; no much larger clone is found one base away.

Separate from the roughly 660-subject first cohort, the validation cohort of about 130 subjects was the group to which the donors belonged. Libraries were built with the immunoSEQ multiplex PCR assay. Under the source paper's analysis protocol: A statistical classification framework was built to diagnose cytomegalovirus status from the catalog of TCR beta chain sequences. TCRdb took over this immuneACCESS table, retaining in-frame rearrangements with V and J assigned. Such tables are incomplete; in checked studies, under half of the missing clones stem from an unresolved V gene, and the remainder is unexplained. V and J calls and clone size are given by that table; D and trimming were obtained from the DNA. This sample lists 150,000 to 200,000 clones; roughly 96% were detected once. The ten most abundant clones make up 0.89% of the sample.

The sequencing sample was made of PBMCs. The TCR was taken from a woman aged 18-30 years in good health and CMV-seronegative. Recombination linked TRBV11-2 to TRBJ1-6, and TRBD1 aligns with 10 junction nucleotides. CDR3 region: CASSNRQGASYNSPLHF. The DNA sequence is TGTGCCAGCAGCAACAGACAGGGGGCCTCCTATAATTCACCCCTCCACTTT.